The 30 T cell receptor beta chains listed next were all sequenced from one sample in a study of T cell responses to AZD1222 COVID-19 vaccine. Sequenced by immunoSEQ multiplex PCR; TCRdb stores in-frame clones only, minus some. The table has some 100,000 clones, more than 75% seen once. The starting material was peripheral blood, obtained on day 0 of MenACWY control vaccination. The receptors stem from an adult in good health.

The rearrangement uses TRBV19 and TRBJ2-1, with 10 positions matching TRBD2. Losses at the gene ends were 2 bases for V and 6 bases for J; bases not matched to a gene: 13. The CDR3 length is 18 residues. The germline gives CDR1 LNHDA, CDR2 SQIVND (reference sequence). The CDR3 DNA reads TGTGCCAGTAGTATATTGAGGGGACTAGCGCACGTAGGCAATGAGCAGTTCTTC. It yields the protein CASSILRGLAHVGNEQFF.

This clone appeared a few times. The CDR3 DNA sequence: TGTGCCAGCAGATATACGCCAGGCAGGGATGTCTACACCTTC. It codes for CASRYTPGRDVYTF. V usage is TRBV28 and J usage is TRBJ1-2; tentatively, D is TRBD1 (5 bases). Trimming took 6 bases from V and 10 from J, leaving 21 bases between them. Per germline, CDR1 MDHEN and CDR2 SYDVKM. The CDR3 spans 14 residues.

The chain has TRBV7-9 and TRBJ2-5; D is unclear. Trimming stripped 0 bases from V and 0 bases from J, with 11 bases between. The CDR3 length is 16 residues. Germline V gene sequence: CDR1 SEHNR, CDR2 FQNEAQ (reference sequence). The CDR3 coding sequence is TGTGCCAGCAGCTTAGCGGCGACGGTGAACCAAGAGACCCAGTACTTC. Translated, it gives CASSLAATVNQETQYF.

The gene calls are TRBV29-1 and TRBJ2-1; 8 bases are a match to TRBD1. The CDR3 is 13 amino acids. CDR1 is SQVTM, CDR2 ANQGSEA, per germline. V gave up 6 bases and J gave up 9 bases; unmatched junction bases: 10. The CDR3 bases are TGCAGCGTGGCGACAGGGGCAGGGGGTGAGCAGTTCTTC. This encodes CSVATGAGGEQFF.

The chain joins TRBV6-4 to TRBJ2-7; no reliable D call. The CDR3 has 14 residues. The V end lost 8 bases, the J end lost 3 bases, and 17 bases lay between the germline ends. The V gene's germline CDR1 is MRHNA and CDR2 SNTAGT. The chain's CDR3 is CASSSYGKDYEQYF. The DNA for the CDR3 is TGTGCCAGCTCTAGTTATGGAAAGGACTACGAGCAGTACTTC.

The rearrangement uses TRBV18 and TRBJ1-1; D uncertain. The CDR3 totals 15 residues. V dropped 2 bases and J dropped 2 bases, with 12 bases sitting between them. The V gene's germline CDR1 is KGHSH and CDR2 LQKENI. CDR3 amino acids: CASSPNTDANTEAFF. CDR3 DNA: TGTGCCAGCTCACCAAACACGGACGCAAACACTGAAGCTTTCTTT.

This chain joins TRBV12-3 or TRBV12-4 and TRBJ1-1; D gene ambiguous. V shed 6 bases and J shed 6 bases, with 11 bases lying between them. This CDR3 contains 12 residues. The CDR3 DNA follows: TGTGCCAGCAGCTCTACGGACCCTGAAGCTTTCTTT. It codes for CASSSTDPEAFF.

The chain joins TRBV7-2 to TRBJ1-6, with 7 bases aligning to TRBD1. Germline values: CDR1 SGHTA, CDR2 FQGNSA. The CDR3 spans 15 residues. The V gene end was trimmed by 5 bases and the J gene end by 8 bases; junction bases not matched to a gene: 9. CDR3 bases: TGTGCCAGCAGCCCTCGACAGGGAGGAGATTCACCCCTCCACTTT. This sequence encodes CASSPRQGGDSPLHF.

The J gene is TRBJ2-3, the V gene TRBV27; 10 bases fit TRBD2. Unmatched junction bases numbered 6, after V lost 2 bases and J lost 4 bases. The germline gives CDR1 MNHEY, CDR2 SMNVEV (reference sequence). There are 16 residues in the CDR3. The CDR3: CASSLLAGVGPDTQYF. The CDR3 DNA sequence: TGTGCCAGCAGTTTACTAGCGGGAGTGGGGCCAGATACGCAGTATTTT.

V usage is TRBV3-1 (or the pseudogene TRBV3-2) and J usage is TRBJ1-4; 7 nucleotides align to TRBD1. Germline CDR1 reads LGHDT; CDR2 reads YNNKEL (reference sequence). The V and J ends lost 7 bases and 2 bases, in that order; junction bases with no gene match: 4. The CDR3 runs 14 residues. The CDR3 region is CASTSQGTNEKLFF. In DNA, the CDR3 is TGTGCCAGCACCTCACAGGGGACTAATGAAAAACTGTTTTTT.

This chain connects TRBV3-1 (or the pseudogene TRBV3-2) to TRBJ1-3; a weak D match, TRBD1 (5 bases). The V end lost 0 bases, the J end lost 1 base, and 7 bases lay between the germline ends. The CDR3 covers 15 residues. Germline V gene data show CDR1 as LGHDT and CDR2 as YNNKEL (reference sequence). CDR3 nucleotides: TGTGCCAGCAGCCAAGATGGGGGTTCTGGAAACACCATATATTTT. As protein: CASSQDGGSGNTIYF.

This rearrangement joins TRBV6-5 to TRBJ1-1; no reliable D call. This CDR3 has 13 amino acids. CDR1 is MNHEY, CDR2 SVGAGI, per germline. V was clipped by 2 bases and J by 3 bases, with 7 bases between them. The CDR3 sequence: CASSYRVHTEAFF. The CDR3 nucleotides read TGTGCCAGCAGTTACAGGGTGCACACTGAAGCTTTCTTT.

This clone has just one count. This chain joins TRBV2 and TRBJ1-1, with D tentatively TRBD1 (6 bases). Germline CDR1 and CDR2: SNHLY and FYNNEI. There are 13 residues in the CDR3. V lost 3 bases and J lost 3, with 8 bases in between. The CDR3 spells CASSEGADTEAFF. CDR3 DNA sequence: TGTGCCAGCAGTGAGGGGGCAGACACTGAAGCTTTCTTT.

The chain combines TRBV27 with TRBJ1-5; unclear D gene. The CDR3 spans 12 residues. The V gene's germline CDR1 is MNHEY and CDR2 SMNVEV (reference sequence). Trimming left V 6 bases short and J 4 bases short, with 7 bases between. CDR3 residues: CASSFTNQPQHF. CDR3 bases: TGTGCCAGCAGCTTCACTAATCAGCCCCAGCATTTT.

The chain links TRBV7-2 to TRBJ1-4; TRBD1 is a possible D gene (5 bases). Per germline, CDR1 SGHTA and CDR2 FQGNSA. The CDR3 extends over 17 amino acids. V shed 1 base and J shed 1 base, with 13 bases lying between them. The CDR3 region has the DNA TGTGCCAGCAGCTTAGGGCTTGGGGGTCTAACTAATGAAAAACTGTTTTTT. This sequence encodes CASSLGLGGLTNEKLFF.

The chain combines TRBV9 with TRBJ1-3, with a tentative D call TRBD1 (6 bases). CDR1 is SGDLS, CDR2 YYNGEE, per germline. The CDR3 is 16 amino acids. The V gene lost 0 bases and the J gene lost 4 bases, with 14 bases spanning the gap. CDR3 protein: CASSVGGPRRGNTIYF. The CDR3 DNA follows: TGTGCCAGCAGCGTAGGGGGGCCCAGGCGGGGAAACACCATATATTTT.

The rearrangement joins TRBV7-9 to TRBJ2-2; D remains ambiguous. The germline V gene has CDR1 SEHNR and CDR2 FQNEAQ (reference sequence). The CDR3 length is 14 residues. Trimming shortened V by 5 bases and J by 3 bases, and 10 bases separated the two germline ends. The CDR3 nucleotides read TGTGCCAGCAGCCCTAGGGCCTACACCGGGGAGCTGTTTTTT. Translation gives CASSPRAYTGELFF.

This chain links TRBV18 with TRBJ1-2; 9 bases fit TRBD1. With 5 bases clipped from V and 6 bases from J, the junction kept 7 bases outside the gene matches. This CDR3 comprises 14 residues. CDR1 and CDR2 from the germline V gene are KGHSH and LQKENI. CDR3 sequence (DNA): TGTGCCAGCTCAGGGGGGACAGGGCGTCATGGCTACACCTTC. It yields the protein CASSGGTGRHGYTF.

The CDR3: CAISDLSPGTSVLHF. The DNA for the CDR3 is TGTGCCATCAGTGATCTCTCACCGGGGACGTCCGTGCTCCACTTT. The chain has TRBV10-3 and TRBJ1-6, with D perhaps TRBD1 (5 bases). The CDR3 extends over 15 amino acids. Germline-derived CDR1 and CDR2 are ENHRY and SYGVKD. V was trimmed by 3 bases and J by 16 bases, leaving 22 bases between them.

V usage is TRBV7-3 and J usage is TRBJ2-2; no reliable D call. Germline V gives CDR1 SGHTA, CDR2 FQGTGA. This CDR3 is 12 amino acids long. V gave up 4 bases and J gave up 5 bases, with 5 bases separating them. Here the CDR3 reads CASSSHTGELFF. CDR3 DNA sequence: TGTGCCAGCAGCTCGCATACCGGGGAGCTGTTTTTT.

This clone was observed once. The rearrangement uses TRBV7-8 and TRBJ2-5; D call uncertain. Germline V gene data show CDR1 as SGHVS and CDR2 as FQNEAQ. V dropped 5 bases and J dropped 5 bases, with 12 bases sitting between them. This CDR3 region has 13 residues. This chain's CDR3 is CASSPPLEETQYF. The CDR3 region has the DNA TGTGCCAGCAGCCCCCCCCTAGAGGAGACCCAGTACTTC.

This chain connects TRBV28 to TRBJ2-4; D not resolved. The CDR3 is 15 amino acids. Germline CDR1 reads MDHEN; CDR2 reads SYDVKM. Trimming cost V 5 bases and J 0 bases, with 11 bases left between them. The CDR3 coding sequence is TGTGCCAGCAGTCCCGAACTGAAAGCCAAAAACATTCAGTACTTC. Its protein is CASSPELKAKNIQYF.

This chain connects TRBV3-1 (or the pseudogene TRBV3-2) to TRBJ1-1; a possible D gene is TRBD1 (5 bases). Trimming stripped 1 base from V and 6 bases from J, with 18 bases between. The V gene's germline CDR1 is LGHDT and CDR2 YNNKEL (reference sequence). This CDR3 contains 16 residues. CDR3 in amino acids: CASSQANIGGRAEAFF. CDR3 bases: TGTGCCAGCAGCCAAGCGAATATTGGGGGTCGGGCTGAAGCTTTCTTT.

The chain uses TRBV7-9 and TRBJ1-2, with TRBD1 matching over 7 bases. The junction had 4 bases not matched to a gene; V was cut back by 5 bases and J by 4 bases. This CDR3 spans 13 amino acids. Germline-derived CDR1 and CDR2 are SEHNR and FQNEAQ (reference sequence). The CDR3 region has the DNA TGTGCCAGCAGCCCGGGGACAGCCTATGGCTACACCTTC. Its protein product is CASSPGTAYGYTF.

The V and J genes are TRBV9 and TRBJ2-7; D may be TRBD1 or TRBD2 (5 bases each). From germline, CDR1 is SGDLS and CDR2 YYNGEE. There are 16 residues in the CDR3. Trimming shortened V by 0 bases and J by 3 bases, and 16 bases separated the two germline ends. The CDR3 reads CASSVGPGHTGYEQYF. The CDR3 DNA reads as TGTGCCAGCAGCGTAGGACCGGGGCATACCGGCTACGAGCAGTACTTC.

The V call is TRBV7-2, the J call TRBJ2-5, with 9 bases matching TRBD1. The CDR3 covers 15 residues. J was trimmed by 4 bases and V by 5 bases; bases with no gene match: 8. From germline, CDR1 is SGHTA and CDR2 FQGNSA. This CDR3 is CASSPRTGEGETQYF. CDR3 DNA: TGTGCCAGCAGCCCGCGGACAGGGGAGGGAGAGACCCAGTACTTC.

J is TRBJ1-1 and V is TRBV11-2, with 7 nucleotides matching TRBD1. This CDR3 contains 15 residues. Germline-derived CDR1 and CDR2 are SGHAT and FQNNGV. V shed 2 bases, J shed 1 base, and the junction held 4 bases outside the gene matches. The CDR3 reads CASSLKGARNTEAFF. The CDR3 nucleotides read TGTGCCAGCAGCTTAAAGGGGGCGCGGAACACTGAAGCTTTCTTT.

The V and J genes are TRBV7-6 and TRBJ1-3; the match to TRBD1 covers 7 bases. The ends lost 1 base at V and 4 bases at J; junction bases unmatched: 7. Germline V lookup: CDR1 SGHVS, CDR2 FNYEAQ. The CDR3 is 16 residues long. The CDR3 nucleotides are TGTGCCAGCAGCTTAGGCAGGGGGGGATTCGGAAACACCATATATTTT. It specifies CASSLGRGGFGNTIYF.

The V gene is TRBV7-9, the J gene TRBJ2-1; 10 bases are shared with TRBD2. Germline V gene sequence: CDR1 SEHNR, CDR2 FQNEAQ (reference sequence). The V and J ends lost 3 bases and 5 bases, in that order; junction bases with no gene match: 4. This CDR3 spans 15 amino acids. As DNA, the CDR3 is TGTGCCAGCAGCTTTCAGGGACTAGCGAACAATGAGCAGTTCTTC. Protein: CASSFQGLANNEQFF.

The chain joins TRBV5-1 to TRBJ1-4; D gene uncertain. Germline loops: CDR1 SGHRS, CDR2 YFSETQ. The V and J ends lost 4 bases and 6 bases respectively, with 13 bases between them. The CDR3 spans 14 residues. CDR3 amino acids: CASSPTGRDEKLFF. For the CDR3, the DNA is TGCGCCAGCAGCCCGACGGGGAGAGATGAAAAACTGTTTTTT.